This T cell receptor beta chain originates from a study of cytomegalovirus exposure and HLA in healthy donors. Regarding the study as a whole: Analyzed later, most CMV-associated TCR beta chains appeared HLA-restricted. What was likely a sequencing artifact was a cluster of highly shared sequence variants.

As regards this clone: Its matching antigen is unknown.

Primers for the PCR totalled 60 Vbeta and 13 Jbeta. Some clones are missing from TCRdb's copy, which holds only in-frame ones; the method was immunoSEQ multiplex PCR. The sample gives 100,000 to 150,000 clones, over 6.5% of which show up once; around 6.1% is in the top ten. Trimming removed 4 bases at V and 4 bases at J, with 10 bases between. From germline, CDR1 is WSHSY and CDR2 SAAADI. The CDR3 contains 13 residues. This sequence originates from a woman aged 40 to 55 in good health and CMV-seropositive. The sequencing sample was made of PBMCs. This sequence joins TRBV10-2 and TRBJ1-1, with D maybe TRBD1 (5 bases). CDR3 coding DNA: TGCGCCAGCAGTGTGGGGACTAGCACTGAAGCTTTCTTT. Protein: CASSVGTSTEAFF.